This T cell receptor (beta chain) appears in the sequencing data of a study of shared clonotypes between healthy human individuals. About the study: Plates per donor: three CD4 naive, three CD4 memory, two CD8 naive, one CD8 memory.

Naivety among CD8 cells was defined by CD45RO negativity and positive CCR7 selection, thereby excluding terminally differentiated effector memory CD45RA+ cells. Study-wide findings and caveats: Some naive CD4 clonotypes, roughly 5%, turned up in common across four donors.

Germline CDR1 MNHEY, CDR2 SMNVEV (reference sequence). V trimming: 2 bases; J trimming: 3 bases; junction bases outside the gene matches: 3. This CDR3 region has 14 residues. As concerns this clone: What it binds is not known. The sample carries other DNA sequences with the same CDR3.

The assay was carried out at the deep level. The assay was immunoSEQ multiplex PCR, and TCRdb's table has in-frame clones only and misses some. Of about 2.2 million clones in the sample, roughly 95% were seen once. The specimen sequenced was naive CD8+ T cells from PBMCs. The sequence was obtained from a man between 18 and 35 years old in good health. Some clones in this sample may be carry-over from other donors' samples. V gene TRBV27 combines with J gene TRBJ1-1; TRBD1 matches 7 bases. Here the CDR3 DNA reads TGTGCCAGCAGTTTAGTAGGGGGCTACACTGAAGCTTTCTTT. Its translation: CASSLVGGYTEAFF.